The 14 T cell receptor beta chains presented below share a single source sample, sequenced in a study of T cell changes during pregnancy in multiple sclerosis. Only in-frame clones appear in the TCRdb table, and some are missing; sequencing was by immunoSEQ multiplex PCR. The data contain about 96,000 clones, approximately 92% of them singletons. The specimen comprised peripheral blood, sampled in the first trimester of pregnancy. The receptors were gathered from a female donor with multiple sclerosis, enrolled in a pregnancy study.

This chain uses TRBV7-9 with TRBJ2-7, with 13 bases lining up with TRBD2. The CDR3 contains 16 residues. After removal of 5 bases from V and 3 bases from J, the junction contained 7 bases not matched to a gene. Per the germline V gene, CDR1 is SEHNR and CDR2 is FQNEAQ (reference sequence). CDR3 residues: CASSAGTSGINYEQYF. In DNA, the CDR3 is TGTGCCAGCAGCGCAGGGACTAGCGGGATTAACTACGAGCAGTACTTC.

V and J are TRBV7-2 and TRBJ2-7; 7 bases agree with TRBD2. Germline V lookup: CDR1 SGHTA, CDR2 FQGNSA. The CDR3 is 15 amino acids. V was clipped by 1 base and J by 1 base; unmatched bases: 4. The CDR3 here is CASSLVAGGSYEQYF. CDR3 coding DNA: TGTGCCAGCAGCTTAGTAGCGGGCGGTTCCTACGAGCAGTACTTC.

The J gene is TRBJ2-1, the V gene TRBV29-1; D may be TRBD1 (6 bases). The CDR3 is 11 residues long. CDR1 and CDR2 from the germline V gene are SQVTM and ANQGSEA. Trimming left V 8 bases short and J 7 bases short, with 12 bases between. In DNA form, the CDR3 reads TGCAGCTCCGGACAGCTGAATGAGCAGTTCTTC. It specifies CSSGQLNEQFF.

The J gene is TRBJ2-1, the V gene TRBV28; 8 bases map to TRBD2. In germline, CDR1 is MDHEN, CDR2 SYDVKM. The CDR3 is 16 amino acids. V shed 3 bases and J 4 bases; nucleotides not matched to a gene: 8. The DNA for the CDR3 is TGTGCCAGCAGTTTCTTTGGCGGGAGGTATTACAATGAGCAGTTCTTC. Residues: CASSFFGGRYYNEQFF.

The chain has TRBV29-1 and TRBJ1-2; D may be TRBD1 (5 bases). The CDR3 totals 13 residues. The germline CDR1 and CDR2 sequences are SQVTM and ANQGSEA. Deletions cut 4 bases from V and 8 bases from J, with 17 bases between. The CDR3: CSVGFRVLGGYTF. CDR3 bases: TGCAGCGTTGGTTTCAGGGTACTTGGAGGCTACACCTTC.

This sequence joins TRBV19 and TRBJ1-1, with D perhaps matching TRBD1 (6 bases). The CDR3 has 17 residues. Trimming pared 9 bases from V and 0 bases from J, leaving 23 bases between. Germline V gene data show CDR1 as LNHDA and CDR2 as SQIVND (reference sequence). The CDR3 is CASLNRVLTRMNTEAFF. The CDR3 DNA sequence: TGTGCCAGCTTAAACAGGGTACTTACTCGAATGAACACTGAAGCTTTCTTT.

V and J are TRBV6-1 and TRBJ1-1; D is perhaps TRBD1 (6 bases). Germline V gives CDR1 MNHNS, CDR2 SASEGT. The CDR3 length is 13 residues. Trimming cost V 6 bases and J 4 bases, with 12 bases left between them. CDR3 nucleotide sequence: TGTGCCAGCAGACGGACAGTGGGCACTGAAGCTTTCTTT. It codes for CASRRTVGTEAFF.

V and J are TRBV21-1 and TRBJ2-7; TRBD1 is the table's D call, not checked against the DNA. TRBV21-1 is a pseudogene segment. CDR3 length: 15 residues. DNA of the CDR3: TGTGCCAGCAGCAAAGACAGGCAGAGCTCCTACGAGCAGTACTTC. Translating gives CASSKDRQSSYEQYF.

The V gene is TRBV14, the J gene TRBJ1-2, with 7 nucleotides matching TRBD1. CDR3 length: 13 amino acids. Germline CDR1 and CDR2: SGHDN and FVKESK. V lost 3 bases to trimming and J lost 7 bases; unmatched junction nucleotides: 5. CDR3 in DNA: TGTGCCAGCAGCCAGCTCAAGGGGGCTGGCTACACCTTC. Translating gives CASSQLKGAGYTF.

The rearrangement uses TRBV5-8 and TRBJ2-4, with 8 nucleotides matching TRBD1. There are 13 residues in the CDR3. Trimming cost V 4 bases and J 8 bases; bases outside gene matches: 5. Germline V CDR1 and CDR2: SGHTS, YDEGEE. CDR3 DNA: TGTGCCAGCAGCGCCGACAGGGGACACATTCAGTACTTC. Translation gives CASSADRGHIQYF. The entire variable domain, with the rest obtained from reference TRBV5-8 and TRBJ2-4, is as follows: EAGVTQSPTHLIKTRGQQATLRCSPISGHTSVYWYQQALGLGLQFLLWYDEGEERNRGNFPPRFSGRQFPNYSSELNVNALELEDSALYLCASSADRGHIQYFGAGTRLSVL.

The chain has TRBV19 and TRBJ2-7; D not resolved. CDR1 LNHDA and CDR2 SQIVND come from the germline V gene (reference sequence). This CDR3 contains 14 residues. Trimming took 6 bases from V and 3 from J, leaving 15 bases between them. The CDR3 DNA sequence: TGTGCCAGTAGCGCCGCGATTCCCAACTACGAGCAGTACTTC. Its translation: CASSAAIPNYEQYF.

The chain employs TRBV7-3 and TRBJ2-1; tentative D call: TRBD2 (7 bases). Trimming took off 8 bases at V and 8 bases at J, with 25 bases between the two ends. The CDR3 extends over 16 amino acids. The germline V gene encodes CDR1 SGHTA and CDR2 FQGTGA. CDR3 loop: CASSGGGGAQVHEQFF. The DNA for the CDR3 is TGTGCCAGCTCTGGGGGAGGGGGGGCGCAGGTCCATGAGCAGTTCTTC. Looking up the rest from reference TRBV7-3 and TRBJ2-1 gives the full variable domain: GAGVSQTPSNKVTEKGKYVELRCDPISGHTALYWYRQSLGQGPEFLIYFQGTGAADDSGLPNDRFFAVRPEGSVSTLKIQRTERGDSAVYLCASSGGGGAQVHEQFFGPGTRLTVL.

V and J are TRBV2 and TRBJ2-7; TRBD1 is a possible D gene (6 bases). V lost 5 bases, J lost 6 bases, and 11 bases lay in between. Germline V gene lookup returns CDR1 SNHLY and CDR2 FYNNEI. The CDR3 totals 12 residues. The CDR3 protein is CASSSQGSEQYF. CDR3 nucleotide sequence: TGTGCCAGCAGTTCTCAGGGGTCCGAGCAGTACTTC.

V gene TRBV28 combines with J gene TRBJ1-3; D unresolved. This CDR3 spans 16 amino acids. Germline V gives CDR1 MDHEN, CDR2 SYDVKM. The germline V and J ends were trimmed by 8 bases and 0 bases, with 17 bases remaining between them. This CDR3 is CASSSGGRVSGNTIYF. The CDR3 DNA sequence: TGTGCCAGCTCCTCGGGAGGGAGGGTCTCTGGAAACACCATATATTTT.